This entry lists 15 T cell receptor beta chains sequenced from one sample in a study of T cell responses to AZD1222 COVID-19 vaccine. TCRdb keeps only in-frame clones here, not all; method: immunoSEQ multiplex PCR. The profile shows approximately 170,000 clones, more than 85% of them singletons. This specimen was peripheral blood, taken on day 0 of AZD1222 vaccination. Receptors were obtained from an adult in good health.

This clone was detected only once. J is TRBJ1-1 and V is TRBV7-9; 9 bases are a match to TRBD1. Losses at the gene ends were 3 bases for V and 9 bases for J; bases not matched to a gene: 8. Germline values: CDR1 SEHNR, CDR2 FQNEAQ (reference sequence). The CDR3 covers 14 residues. The CDR3 DNA is TGTGCCAGCAGCTTCTCCGGGACAGGGTACCAAGCTTTCTTT. This gives the protein CASSFSGTGYQAFF.

This clone was seen once. The chain is built from TRBV2 and TRBJ2-2; D ambiguous. The CDR3 totals 13 residues. Trimming removed 5 bases from V and 4 bases from J, with 8 bases in between. The germline V gene has CDR1 SNHLY and CDR2 FYNNEI. In DNA, the CDR3 is TGTGCCAGCAGTCTGGACGGCACCGGGGAGCTGTTTTTT. Its protein product is CASSLDGTGELFF.

The DNA of the CDR3 is TGTGCCAGCAGCCCTAGCGGGAGGGCGTACAATGAGCAGTTCTTC. As protein: CASSPSGRAYNEQFF. V gene TRBV11-3 combines with J gene TRBJ2-1, with 12 nucleotides matching TRBD2. There are 15 residues in the CDR3. The V and J ends lost 5 bases and 4 bases, in that order; junction bases with no gene match: 3. Germline loops: CDR1 SGHNT, CDR2 YENEEA.

The chain links TRBV7-2 to TRBJ1-1; D is uncertain. The ends were cut back, 2 bases at V and 7 bases at J, with 5 bases in the middle. The CDR3 has 11 amino acids. The germline gives CDR1 SGHTA, CDR2 FQGNSA. The CDR3 DNA follows: TGTGCCAGCAGCTTAACGGGTGAAGCTTTCTTT. Encoded protein: CASSLTGEAFF. The full variable domain, rest sourced from reference TRBV7-2 and TRBJ1-1, is GAGVSQSPSNKVTEKGKDVELRCDPISGHTALYWYRQSLGQGLEFLIYFQGNSAPDKSGLPSDRFSAERTGGSVSTLTIQRTQQEDSAVYLCASSLTGEAFFGQGTRLTVV.

This sequence joins TRBV9 and TRBJ2-5, with D perhaps matching TRBD2 (5 bases). CDR3 length equals 15 residues. Germline V gene sequence: CDR1 SGDLS, CDR2 YYNGEE. V lost 4 bases and J lost 5, with 18 bases in between. The CDR3 sequence: CASSLYNGDRETQYF. For the CDR3, the DNA is TGTGCCAGCAGCCTGTATAACGGGGATCGGGAGACCCAGTACTTC.

In DNA form, the CDR3 reads TGTGCCAGCAGATCGGGCTATGAAGAGACCCAGTACTTC. Translated: CASRSGYEETQYF. The rearrangement joins TRBV6-6 to TRBJ2-5, with D unresolved. This CDR3 contains 13 residues. Looked up from germline, CDR1 is MNHNY and CDR2 is SVGAGI (reference sequence). Trimming shortened V by 6 bases and J by 3 bases, and 11 bases separated the two germline ends.

The genes are TRBV3-1 (or the pseudogene TRBV3-2) and TRBJ2-7; TRBD2 agrees at 14 bases. Trimming cost V 1 base and J 6 bases; bases outside gene matches: 5. CDR1 is LGHDT, CDR2 YNNKEL, per germline (reference sequence). The CDR3 length is 16 residues. The CDR3 reads CASSQVGLAGGVEQYF. CDR3 bases: TGTGCCAGCAGCCAAGTCGGACTAGCGGGAGGAGTCGAGCAGTACTTC.

The chain carries TRBV27 and TRBJ1-1; TRBD1 matches at 7 bases. With V trimmed by 6 bases and J by 4 bases, 5 bases remained unmatched. CDR1 is MNHEY, CDR2 SMNVEV, per germline (reference sequence). The CDR3 extends over 13 amino acids. The CDR3 coding sequence is TGTGCCAGCAGCCCAGGGGGGGCCACTGAAGCTTTCTTT. Protein product: CASSPGGATEAFF.

The chain has TRBV6-5 and TRBJ1-4; possibly TRBD1 for D (6 bases). With 6 bases removed from V and 8 bases from J, the gap between germline ends came to 19 bases. This CDR3 is 15 amino acids long. In germline, CDR1 is MNHEY, CDR2 SVGAGI. The DNA for the CDR3 is TGTGCCAGCAGACCTACCCGACAGGCCCCCGAAAAACTGTTTTTT. Protein product: CASRPTRQAPEKLFF.

The V call is TRBV28, the J call TRBJ1-1; D may be TRBD1 (5 bases). Germline V gene sequence: CDR1 MDHEN, CDR2 SYDVKM. CDR3 length: 12 residues. The V and J ends lost 2 bases and 6 bases respectively, with 7 bases between them. The CDR3 protein is CASSLGGAEAFF. The CDR3 DNA sequence: TGTGCCAGCAGTTTAGGGGGGGCTGAAGCTTTCTTT.

This chain joins TRBV4-1 and TRBJ2-1; D perhaps matches TRBD2 (6 bases). The V and J ends lost 1 base and 3 bases respectively, with 16 bases between them. Germline CDR1 reads MGHRA; CDR2 reads YSYEKL. The CDR3 extends over 17 amino acids. As DNA, the CDR3 is TGCGCCAGCAGCCAAGTTGACTTGGGGGGAGTCTACAATGAGCAGTTCTTC. Protein product: CASSQVDLGGVYNEQFF.

The rearrangement uses TRBV5-8 and TRBJ1-5; 9 positions agree with TRBD1. CDR1 and CDR2 (germline): SGHTS, YDEGEE. The CDR3 loop spans 14 amino acids. Trimming took 4 bases from V and 6 from J; bases not matched to a gene: 5. The CDR3 is CASSRGTGTQPQHF. In DNA form, the CDR3 reads TGTGCCAGCAGCCGGGGGACAGGGACTCAGCCCCAGCATTTT.

This clone was detected a few times. V gene TRBV12-3 or TRBV12-4 combines with J gene TRBJ2-7; D is undetermined. This CDR3 region has 13 residues. Trimming removed 8 bases from V and 7 bases from J, with 18 bases in between. CDR3 sequence (DNA): TGTGCCAGCGGAATGATAGGTACCCGGGAGCAGTACTTC. Its protein is CASGMIGTREQYF.

The V call is TRBV28, the J call TRBJ2-7; D is perhaps TRBD1 (7 bases). V gave up 1 base and J gave up 1 base, with 17 bases separating them. In germline, CDR1 is MDHEN, CDR2 SYDVKM. The CDR3 contains 17 residues. This CDR3 reads CASSLSGGILGSYEQYF. The DNA of the CDR3 is TGTGCCAGCAGTTTATCAGGGGGGATTCTAGGGTCCTACGAGCAGTACTTC.

V usage is TRBV18 and J usage is TRBJ1-4; D possibly corresponds to TRBD1 (5 bases). V lost 1 base and J lost 0, with 12 bases in between. Germline assignment: CDR1 KGHSH and CDR2 LQKENI. This CDR3 contains 17 residues. The CDR3: CASSPLMGPATNEKLFF. For the CDR3, the DNA is TGTGCCAGCTCACCACTGATGGGGCCAGCAACTAATGAAAAACTGTTTTTT.